The clone carrying this TCR beta chain has more than one count but fewer than ten. In the study's own analysis: Estimated nucleated cell counts came from reference gene primer amplification. The method was immunoSEQ multiplex PCR; TCRdb's version includes in-frame clones alone and lacks a portion of them. D and trimming were read from the DNA, whereas the V and J calls and clone size are those reported in that table. The table has roughly 320,000 clones, around 90% seen once. These data originate in a study of blood T cell repertoires in COVID-19. With V trimmed by 2 bases and J by 0 bases, 1 base remained unmatched. In germline, CDR1 is SEHNR, CDR2 FQNEAQ (reference sequence). The CDR3 is 15 amino acids.

J is TRBJ2-1 and V is TRBV7-9, with TRBD2 identical over 7 bases. The sequence derives from a man between 65 and 79 years old with acute or convalescent COVID-19. Specimen: peripheral blood. The CDR3 region has the DNA TGTGCCAGCAGCTTACGCGGGGGCTCCTACAATGAGCAGTTCTTC. It encodes CASSLRGGSYNEQFF.